Listed here are 9 T cell receptor beta chains from one sample, sequenced in a study of blood T cell repertoires in COVID-19. The method was immunoSEQ multiplex PCR; TCRdb's version includes in-frame clones alone and lacks a portion of them. The table lists some 150,000 clones, approximately 87% of them singletons, with approximately 11% in the top ten. Sample: peripheral blood. The receptors were sampled from a woman aged 55-70 years with COVID-19, enrolled during active disease.

This clone turned up a few times. The chain is built from TRBV27 and TRBJ1-5; D is undetermined. This CDR3 region has 12 residues. V was trimmed by 3 bases and J by 2 bases, leaving 2 bases between them. CDR1 is MNHEY, CDR2 SMNVEV, per germline (reference sequence). The CDR3 bases are TGTGCCAGCAGTTTCGGCAATCAGCCCCAGCATTTT. This sequence encodes CASSFGNQPQHF.

This chain joins TRBV5-1 and TRBJ2-1; 9 bases align to TRBD2. The CDR3 totals 15 residues. CDR1 is SGHRS, CDR2 YFSETQ, per germline. J was trimmed by 8 bases and V by 2 bases; bases with no gene match: 8. DNA of the CDR3: TGCGCCAGCAGCTTTCTAGCGGGAACTCCCGATGAGCAGTTCTTC. This sequence encodes CASSFLAGTPDEQFF.

The CDR3 reads CSVRPQGMNTEAFF. As DNA, the CDR3 is TGCAGCGTCCGACCACAGGGGATGAACACTGAAGCTTTCTTT. The chain links TRBV29-1 to TRBJ1-1; 7 bases are shared with TRBD1. V lost 6 bases and J lost 0; bases outside the gene matches: 7. CDR1 is SQVTM and CDR2 is ANQGSEA in the germline V gene. The CDR3 contains 14 residues. The whole variable domain, remainder taken from reference TRBV29-1 and TRBJ1-1, is SAVISQKPSRDICQRGTSLTIQCQVDSQVTMMFWYRQQPGQSLTLIATANQGSEATYESGFVIDKFPISRPNLTFSTLTVSNMSPEDSSIYLCSVRPQGMNTEAFFGQGTRLTVV.

The genes are TRBV15 and TRBJ1-4; D remains unclear. Trimming shortened V by 0 bases and J by 4 bases, and 12 bases separated the two germline ends. This CDR3 is built from 16 residues. From germline, CDR1 is LNHNV and CDR2 YYDKDF (reference sequence). CDR3 protein: CATSRDHGPSNEKLFF. CDR3 sequence (DNA): TGTGCCACCAGCAGAGATCATGGGCCGAGTAATGAAAAACTGTTTTTT.

The chain is built from TRBV18 and TRBJ2-3, with D possibly being TRBD2 (5 bases). The V gene lost 3 bases and the J gene lost 2 bases, with 9 bases spanning the gap. This CDR3 contains 14 residues. Germline V gene sequence: CDR1 KGHSH, CDR2 LQKENI. The CDR3: CASSPGLNTDTQYF. CDR3 sequence (DNA): TGTGCCAGCTCACCCGGACTTAACACAGATACGCAGTATTTT.

V gene TRBV11-2 combines with J gene TRBJ2-7; 8 bases map to TRBD2. Looked up from germline, CDR1 is SGHAT and CDR2 is FQNNGV. J lost 3 bases, V lost 5 bases, and 12 bases had no gene match. This CDR3 is built from 16 residues. CDR3 sequence: CASSQVAGGSGYEQYF. The CDR3 DNA reads as TGTGCCAGCAGCCAGGTGGCGGGAGGCTCTGGCTACGAGCAGTACTTC.

On this clone itself: The junction departs from the called germline gene at one end, perhaps through a read error. Other DNA sequences from this sample encode an identical CDR3 as well. The rearrangement links TRBV11-3 to TRBJ2-2; 8 bases agree with TRBD2. Germline CDR1 and CDR2: SGHNT and YENEEA. CDR3 size: 16 residues. The CDR3 reads CASSPRLTGGRGELFF. The CDR3 DNA sequence: TGTGCTAGCAGCCCACGCCTGACGGGAGGGCGGGGGGAGCTGTTTTTT.

The table lists this clone with a few counts. The chain carries TRBV9 and TRBJ2-7; D is unresolved. V gave up 2 bases and J gave up 7 bases, with 16 bases separating them. This CDR3 is 14 amino acids long. CDR1 is SGDLS and CDR2 is YYNGEE in the germline V gene. The CDR3 region is CASSVLWAETEQYF. CDR3 nucleotides: TGTGCCAGCAGCGTTTTGTGGGCCGAAACTGAGCAGTACTTC.

V and J are TRBV29-1 and TRBJ1-3, with a tentative D call TRBD1 (6 bases). In germline, CDR1 is SQVTM, CDR2 ANQGSEA. Trimming removed 4 bases from V and 1 base from J, with 11 bases in between. This CDR3 has 14 amino acids. The CDR3 bases are TGCAGCGTTGCCAGGGGCATTTCTGGAAACACCATATATTTT. This translates into CSVARGISGNTIYF.